The next 27 T cell receptor beta chains were all read from a single sample in a study of PD-1 blockade in mismatch repair-deficient tumors. Sequencing was performed with immunoSEQ multiplex PCR; in TCRdb, only in-frame clones are kept and a portion is missing. The sample holds roughly 110,000 clones, around 80% seen once. The specimen was peripheral blood, collected more than 58 weeks after starting pembrolizumab. Receptors were obtained from an adult with mismatch repair-deficient cancer.

The chain links TRBV4-2 to TRBJ2-7; D remains ambiguous. This CDR3 region has 14 residues. The V end was cut by 1 base, the J end by 2 bases, with 9 bases between. CDR1 and CDR2 from the germline V gene are LGHNA and YNFKEQ. The CDR3 loop is CASSQAAGAYEQYF. In DNA form, the CDR3 reads TGTGCCAGCAGCCAAGCGGCCGGAGCCTACGAGCAGTACTTC.

The chain links TRBV9 to TRBJ1-2; no reliable D call. V was shortened by 0 bases and J by 4 bases, with 10 bases between the two germline ends. Germline V CDR1 and CDR2: SGDLS, YYNGEE. CDR3 size: 14 residues. CDR3 loop: CASSVAGSGYGYTF. In nucleotides, the CDR3 is TGTGCCAGCAGCGTAGCCGGGAGTGGCTATGGCTACACCTTC.

The chain couples TRBV6-1 to TRBJ1-5, with TRBD1 matching over 8 bases. The CDR3 covers 16 residues. The V and J ends lost 2 bases and 4 bases, in that order; junction bases with no gene match: 7. The germline CDR1 and CDR2 sequences are MNHNS and SASEGT. The CDR3 nucleotides read TGTGCCAGCAGTGAATATATCGGGACAGGTAATCAGCCCCAGCATTTT. It encodes CASSEYIGTGNQPQHF.

The table lists this clone with a count of one. The CDR3 DNA reads as TGTGCCAGCATTAGATCCGGGACTAGTTTGATGGATGAGCAGTTCTTC. Translating it yields CASIRSGTSLMDEQFF. This chain connects TRBV5-5 to TRBJ2-1; 8 bases are a match to TRBD2. This CDR3 has 16 residues. Germline V gene lookup returns CDR1 SGHKS and CDR2 YYEKEE (reference sequence). Germline trimming cut 6 bases from V and 8 bases from J; bases unmatched to any gene: 16.

V is TRBV5-1 and J is TRBJ2-3, with 10 nucleotides matching TRBD1. Losses at the gene ends were 4 bases for V and 5 bases for J; bases not matched to a gene: 7. This CDR3 comprises 15 residues. Per germline, CDR1 SGHRS and CDR2 YFSETQ. The DNA for the CDR3 is TGCGCCAGCAGCCTTGGGACAGGGGCAGGAGATACGCAGTATTTT. It yields the protein CASSLGTGAGDTQYF.

The chain is built from TRBV6-5 and TRBJ2-1; no reliable D call. CDR3 size: 13 residues. V was shortened by 5 bases and J by 0 bases, with 5 bases between the two germline ends. Germline assignment: CDR1 MNHEY and CDR2 SVGAGI. CDR3 sequence: CASSQSSYNEQFF. The CDR3 DNA sequence: TGTGCCAGCAGTCAAAGCTCCTACAATGAGCAGTTCTTC.

The sample holds one count of this clone. An end of the junction does not agree with germline; a read error may underlie this. Within the sample, other DNA sequences also encode this same CDR3. The chain links TRBV10-3 to TRBJ1-5; D perhaps matches TRBD1 (6 bases). The germline CDR1 and CDR2 sequences are ENHRY and SYGVKD. The CDR3 is 14 amino acids. As DNA, the CDR3 is TGTGCCATCAGTGGGGACAAAGATTATCAGCCTCAGCATTTT. Protein product: CAISGDKDYQPQHF.

The rearrangement uses TRBV7-3 and TRBJ2-3, with 7 nucleotides matching TRBD2. The CDR3 length is 15 residues. The V gene's germline CDR1 is SGHTA and CDR2 FQGTGA. Trimming removed 0 bases from V and 3 bases from J; junction bases left unmatched: 3. Here the CDR3 reads CASSLTSGHTDTQYF. The DNA of the CDR3 is TGTGCCAGCAGCTTAACTAGCGGGCATACAGATACGCAGTATTTT.

The table lists this clone with a few counts. The chain combines TRBV12-5 with TRBJ2-1; TRBD1 is a possible D gene (6 bases). CDR1 LGHNT and CDR2 FRNRAP come from the germline V gene. V dropped 4 bases and J dropped 4 bases, with 20 bases sitting between them. The CDR3 consists of 17 residues. CDR3 loop: CASGSSNPMDSYNEQFF. The CDR3 DNA reads as TGTGCTAGTGGTTCGTCTAACCCCATGGACAGTTACAATGAGCAGTTCTTC.

This clone came up a few times. This sequence joins TRBV30 and TRBJ1-5; TRBD1 might be the D (6 bases). CDR3 size: 15 residues. V lost 1 base and J lost 0, with 10 bases in between. Germline CDR1 reads GTSNPN; CDR2 reads SVGIG (reference sequence). The CDR3 coding sequence is TGTGCCTGGAGTGCGACAGGATATAGCAATCAGCCCCAGCATTTT. It specifies CAWSATGYSNQPQHF.

CDR3 sequence reads: CASSPGQGAFGYEQYF. CDR3 DNA sequence: TGTGCCAGCTCTCCCGGACAGGGGGCCTTTGGATACGAGCAGTACTTC. The chain joins TRBV18 to TRBJ2-7; 11 bases agree with TRBD1. Per the germline V gene, CDR1 is KGHSH and CDR2 is LQKENI. With 6 bases clipped from V and 4 bases from J, the junction kept 11 bases outside the gene matches. The CDR3 consists of 16 residues.

This clone was seen a handful of times. CDR3 residues: CASVFTGTMRGTEAFF. CDR3 nucleotides: TGTGCCAGTGTTTTCACAGGTACCATGCGGGGCACTGAAGCTTTCTTT. This chain connects TRBV19 to TRBJ1-1, with a possible D match to TRBD1 (5 bases). V gave up 8 bases and J gave up 4 bases, with 23 bases separating them. CDR1 LNHDA and CDR2 SQIVND come from the germline V gene (reference sequence). This CDR3 comprises 16 residues.

This clone was seen a few times. The chain has TRBV12-5 and TRBJ2-2; 9 bases are shared with TRBD1. V trimming: 2 bases; J trimming: 2 bases; junction bases outside the gene matches: 3. The germline V gene encodes CDR1 LGHNT and CDR2 FRNRAP. This CDR3 is 16 amino acids long. The CDR3 sequence: CASGLIQGANTGELFF. In DNA form, the CDR3 reads TGTGCTAGTGGTTTGATACAGGGGGCTAACACCGGGGAGCTGTTTTTT.

The genes are TRBV13 and TRBJ2-3, with 8 bases fitting TRBD2. Trimming removed 1 base from V and 1 base from J; junction bases left unmatched: 4. The CDR3 extends over 16 amino acids. The germline CDR1 and CDR2 sequences are PRHDT and FYEKMQ (reference sequence). The CDR3 spells CASSLAQAGGTDTQYF. The CDR3 DNA is TGTGCCAGCAGCTTAGCTCAAGCGGGAGGCACAGATACGCAGTATTTT. The variable domain in full, completed from reference TRBV13 and TRBJ2-3, reads AAGVIQSPRHLIKEKRETATLKCYPIPRHDTVYWYQQGPGQDPQFLISFYEKMQSDKGSIPDRFSAQQFSDYHSELNMSSLELGDSALYFCASSLAQAGGTDTQYFGPGTRLTVL.

Regarding this clone: At one end, the junction sequence differs from germline, possibly due to a read error. J is TRBJ2-1 and V is TRBV19; no definite D call. The CDR3 length is 13 residues. Germline loops: CDR1 LNHDA, CDR2 SQIVND (reference sequence). Here the CDR3 DNA reads TGTGCCAGTAGTAGTGTCTCCAACAATGAGCAGTTCTTC. This codes for CASSSVSNNEQFF.

The rearrangement joins TRBV6-5 to TRBJ2-5; D ambiguous. The ends were cut back, 0 bases at V and 2 bases at J, with 7 bases in the middle. Per germline, CDR1 MNHEY and CDR2 SVGAGI. The CDR3 covers 14 residues. The CDR3 DNA is TGTGCCAGCAGTTACTCGGTCAGACAAGAGACCCAGTACTTC. It encodes CASSYSVRQETQYF.

The CDR3 DNA reads as TGTGCAAGTCGCTTGCGGGGATATGAAGCTTTCTTT. This gives the protein CASRLRGYEAFF. The chain uses TRBV12-2 and TRBJ1-1. TRBV12-2 corresponds to a pseudogene. The CDR3 has 12 amino acids.

The chain recombines TRBV27 with TRBJ2-7; TRBD1 agrees at 7 bases. This CDR3 is built from 13 residues. Per germline, CDR1 MNHEY and CDR2 SMNVEV (reference sequence). V lost 5 bases, J lost 4 bases, and 5 bases stayed unmatched. CDR3 nucleotide sequence: TGTGCCAGCAGTACCGACAGGGAATACGAGCAGTACTTC. This codes for CASSTDREYEQYF.

The chain recombines TRBV28 with TRBJ2-7; 8 nucleotides align to TRBD2. This CDR3 is built from 15 residues. V shed 7 bases and J 2 bases; nucleotides not matched to a gene: 10. Germline V gene sequence: CDR1 MDHEN, CDR2 SYDVKM. The CDR3 DNA reads as TGTGCCAGCACCTCCGGGGTAGCGGGACCCTACGAGCAGTACTTC. This translates into CASTSGVAGPYEQYF.

The rearrangement joins TRBV28 to TRBJ1-1; TRBD1 might be the D (5 bases). The CDR3 loop spans 16 amino acids. Germline CDR1 and CDR2: MDHEN and SYDVKM. V gave up 2 bases and J gave up 4 bases, with 17 bases separating them. The CDR3 sequence is CASSLRQWGLVTEAFF. The CDR3 DNA reads as TGTGCCAGCAGTTTACGCCAATGGGGGTTGGTCACTGAAGCTTTCTTT.

This chain connects TRBV30 to TRBJ2-2, with 9 positions matching TRBD2. V shed 4 bases and J 4 bases; nucleotides not matched to a gene: 4. This CDR3 is built from 14 residues. Germline-derived CDR1 and CDR2 are GTSNPN and SVGIG (reference sequence). CDR3 nucleotide sequence: TGTGCCTGGACCCTGACTAGCGGCACCGGGGAGCTGTTTTTT. It yields the protein CAWTLTSGTGELFF.

V usage is TRBV6-1 and J usage is TRBJ2-7, with 7 nucleotides matching TRBD1. Trimming removed 4 bases from V and 0 bases from J; junction bases left unmatched: 6. The CDR3 has 15 residues. CDR1 MNHNS and CDR2 SASEGT come from the germline V gene. The CDR3 loop reads CASSGQGTSSYEQYF. In DNA form, the CDR3 reads TGTGCCAGCAGTGGACAGGGAACAAGCTCCTACGAGCAGTACTTC.

A single count supports this clone. The genes are TRBV6-5 and TRBJ2-6; 7 bases are shared with TRBD2. The CDR3 loop spans 15 amino acids. Germline trimming cut 6 bases from V and 4 bases from J; bases unmatched to any gene: 6. Per germline, CDR1 MNHEY and CDR2 SVGAGI. The CDR3 is CASRRGVEGANVLTF. The CDR3 DNA reads TGTGCCAGCAGACGGGGGGTTGAAGGGGCCAACGTCCTGACTTTC.

There are a few counts of this clone. CDR3 sequence: CASQGAETNQPQHF. The CDR3 region has the DNA TGTGCCAGCCAGGGGGCCGAAACCAATCAGCCCCAGCATTTT. The chain couples TRBV2 to TRBJ1-5; 8 bases agree with TRBD1. V lost 8 bases, J lost 3 bases, and 6 bases stayed unmatched. The germline V gene has CDR1 SNHLY and CDR2 FYNNEI. There are 14 residues in the CDR3.

A single count supports this clone. This chain uses TRBV28 with TRBJ2-1; D is perhaps TRBD2 (6 bases). Between the trimmed V and J ends, which lost 3 bases and 7 bases, there was a span of 10 bases. Germline CDR1 and CDR2: MDHEN and SYDVKM. The CDR3 sequence is 13 residues long. CDR3 nucleotide sequence: TGTGCCAGCAGTTTTAGTAGCGGTAATGAGCAGTTCTTC. Its protein is CASSFSSGNEQFF.

The chain has TRBV29-1 and TRBJ2-7; a possible D gene is TRBD1 (6 bases). The germline V gene has CDR1 SQVTM and CDR2 ANQGSEA. CDR3 length: 11 amino acids. The ends were cut back, 6 bases at V and 5 bases at J, with 11 bases in the middle. CDR3: CSVLGGNEQYF. The CDR3 nucleotides are TGCAGCGTCTTAGGGGGAAACGAGCAGTACTTC.

The chain has TRBV9 and TRBJ2-3, with D possibly TRBD1 on 7 matching bases. The CDR3 sequence is 16 residues long. V was cut by 2 bases and J by 2 bases, with 15 bases left in between. Germline CDR1 reads SGDLS; CDR2 reads YYNGEE. The CDR3 DNA sequence: TGTGCCAGCAGCGTGGGGGGACAGACCTTCACAGATACGCAGTATTTT. It codes for CASSVGGQTFTDTQYF.